The following is a TCR beta chain sequence with its context. Antigen: not known. TCRdb re-analysed the reads in MiXCR, keeping a single row per CDR3 protein. The sample comprises about 220,000 distinct CDR3 sequences, 35% to 40% of which are singletons, and roughly three fifths rests with the top ten. The CDR3 is 19 residues long. V was trimmed by 0 bases and J by 1 base, leaving 19 bases between them. Germline values: CDR1 LNHNV, CDR2 YYDKDF (reference sequence). The record originates from a study of T cell repertoires in cytomegalovirus infection. The receptor was isolated from a human donor in good health (CMV status not recorded). Some clones in this sample may be carry-over from other donors' samples. The chain links TRBV15 to TRBJ2-4, with D possibly being TRBD2 (7 bases). Material: CD8+ T cells from cultured PBMCs, obtained from culture after CMV antigen stimulation. The CDR3 here is CATSRDPRGAHPAKNIQYF. CDR3 nucleotides: TGTGCCACCAGCAGAGACCCTCGGGGGGCACACCCGGCCAAAAACATTCAGTACTTC.